This T cell receptor (beta chain) was identified in a study of tumor and adjacent non-tumor tissue in lung cancer. This sample's RNA came from whole unsorted tissue. This non-tumor lung sample came from over 3 cm beyond the tumor edge. The V gene lost 1 base and the J gene lost 2 bases, with 3 bases spanning the gap. This CDR3 region has 12 residues. Germline lookup yields CDR1 MDHEN and CDR2 SYDVKM. Study results and limitations: Tumor tissue had significantly higher TCR diversity than normal lung.

Three rounds of nested PCR, following a modified ARM-PCR protocol, produced the TCRbeta library. Each CDR3 protein is one row after TCRdb ran MiXCR on the multiplex PCR reads. The profile covers approximately 110,000 distinct CDR3 sequences, with 60% to 80% appearing a single time and roughly 19% taken by the ten largest. This clonotype has at least ten counts. Its specificity is not known. This rearrangement joins TRBV28 to TRBJ2-7; D not resolved. This sequence was found in a man aged 60-69 years with non-small cell lung cancer. The sequencing input was distant non-tumor lung tissue. The CDR3 here is CASSLFPYEQYF. The CDR3 DNA sequence: TGTGCCAGCAGTTTATTCCCCTACGAGCAGTACTTC. The full variable domain, completed using reference TRBV28 and TRBJ2-7, is DVKVTQSSRYLVKRTGEKVFLECVQDMDHENMFWYRQDPGLGLRLIYFSYDVKMKEKGDIPEGYSVSREKKERFSLILESASTNQTSMYLCASSLFPYEQYFGPGTRLTVT.